This entry lists 20 T cell receptor beta chains sequenced from one sample in a study of T cell repertoires in cytomegalovirus infection. TCRdb ran MiXCR on the reads and lists one entry per CDR3 protein. The sample has nearly 650,000 distinct CDR3 sequences; approximately 24% are singletons. The sample was CD8+ T cells from PBMCs. These TCRs come from a human donor in good health (CMV status not recorded). Some clones in this sample may be carry-over from other donors' samples.

The V and J genes are TRBV19 and TRBJ2-3; the match to TRBD1 covers 10 bases. Germline CDR1 is LNHDA and CDR2 is SQIVND (reference sequence). The CDR3 consists of 15 residues. Losses at the gene ends were 6 bases for V and 2 bases for J; bases not matched to a gene: 5. The CDR3 spells CASRGDRGYTDTQYF. The DNA of the CDR3 is TGTGCCAGTAGAGGGGACAGGGGTTACACAGATACGCAGTATTTT. Drawing the rest from reference TRBV19 and TRBJ2-3, the complete variable domain is DGGITQSPKYLFRKEGQNVTLSCEQNLNHDAMYWYRQDPGQGLRLIYYSQIVNDFQKGDIAEGYSVSREKKESFPLTVTSAQKNPTAFYLCASRGDRGYTDTQYFGPGTRLTVL.

The chain joins TRBV28 to TRBJ1-1; possible D gene TRBD1, 5 bases. V was shortened by 5 bases and J by 1 base, with 17 bases between the two germline ends. CDR3 size: 16 residues. Germline V gene data show CDR1 as MDHEN and CDR2 as SYDVKM. CDR3 DNA sequence: TGTGCCAGCAGTCTGTCCCCACCGGGGCCGAACACTGAAGCTTTCTTT. Protein sequence: CASSLSPPGPNTEAFF.

This chain links TRBV7-9 with TRBJ1-1; a possible D gene is TRBD1 (5 bases). Germline CDR1 reads SEHNR; CDR2 reads FQNEAQ (reference sequence). The CDR3 sequence is 12 residues long. V gave up 8 bases and J gave up 5 bases, with 12 bases separating them. In nucleotides, the CDR3 is TGTGCCAGCCTCGGGGCTAATACTGAAGCTTTCTTT. This encodes CASLGANTEAFF.

For this clonotype: Possible read error: a much larger clone is one base away. This chain uses TRBV29-1 with TRBJ1-2; no definite D call. The germline V gene encodes CDR1 SQVTM and CDR2 ANQGSEA. The CDR3 runs to 13 residues. Trimming removed 5 bases at V and 5 bases at J, with 15 bases between. CDR3 in DNA: TGCAGCGTTTTCGACGAACTTACTTATGGCTACACCTTC. Its translation is CSVFDELTYGYTF. Full variable domain (remainder filled in from reference TRBV29-1 and TRBJ1-2): SAVISQKPSRDICQRGTSLTIQCQVDSQVTMMFWYRQQPGQSLTLIATANQGSEATYESGFVIDKFPISRPNLTFSTLTVSNMSPEDSSIYLCSVFDELTYGYTFGSGTRLTVV.

The J gene is TRBJ2-1, the V gene TRBV5-1; no clear D. Germline V lookup: CDR1 SGHRS, CDR2 YFSETQ. Trimming pared 3 bases from V and 0 bases from J, leaving 13 bases between. The CDR3 covers 16 residues. CDR3 in amino acids: CASSSPLGSSYNEQFF. CDR3 DNA: TGCGCCAGCAGCTCTCCTCTGGGTAGCTCCTACAATGAGCAGTTCTTC.

This clonotype was counted between two and nine times. The rearrangement joins TRBV27 to TRBJ1-4, with TRBD1 as a possible D gene (5 bases). V dropped 6 bases and J dropped 7 bases, with 15 bases sitting between them. The germline V gene encodes CDR1 MNHEY and CDR2 SMNVEV (reference sequence). The length of the CDR3 is 14 residues. CDR3 in DNA: TGTGCCAGCAGCTCACAGGTCACGAGTGAAAAACTGTTTTTT. This translates into CASSSQVTSEKLFF. The full variable domain, with the rest looked up from reference TRBV27 and TRBJ1-4, is EAQVTQNPRYLITVTGKKLTVTCSQNMNHEYMSWYRQDPGLGLRQIYYSMNVEVTDKGDVPEGYKVSRKEKRNFPLILESPSPNQTSLYFCASSSQVTSEKLFFGSGTQLSVL.

The J gene is TRBJ1-3, the V gene TRBV23-1; D is uncertain. TRBV23-1 is labeled an ORF, and its function is uncertain. This CDR3 contains 19 residues. Trimming left V 2 bases short and J 0 bases short, with 20 bases between. The CDR3 DNA is TGCGCCAGCAGTCAACCTACCGGGTGGCTTACCTGCTCTGGAAACACCATATATTTT. Residues: CASSQPTGWLTCSGNTIYF.

This clonotype has only a few counts. The gene calls are TRBV16 and TRBJ2-1, with D possibly TRBD2 on 5 matching bases. CDR3 length: 18 residues. V shed 2 bases and J shed 2 bases, with 19 bases lying between them. CDR1 and CDR2 (germline): KGHSY, FQNENV. The CDR3 sequence is CASSQGLRGSGTYNEQFF. The CDR3 nucleotides are TGTGCCAGCAGCCAAGGTTTGAGAGGGTCAGGTACCTACAATGAGCAGTTCTTC.

This chain uses TRBV7-8 with TRBJ1-3; tentative D call: TRBD1 (5 bases). Looked up from germline, CDR1 is SGHVS and CDR2 is FQNEAQ. V gave up 2 bases and J gave up 8 bases, with 19 bases separating them. The CDR3 contains 16 residues. The DNA of the CDR3 is TGTGCCAGCAGCTTAAGTCAGGGACGGTTCAGTCACACCATATATTTT. Its protein product is CASSLSQGRFSHTIYF.

This chain uses TRBV28 with TRBJ2-7; 7 positions agree with TRBD2. The CDR3 extends over 15 amino acids. Germline V gene lookup returns CDR1 MDHEN and CDR2 SYDVKM. The junction had 12 bases not matched to a gene; V was cut back by 6 bases and J by 4 bases. The CDR3 here is CASSRLAGEFYEQYV. The DNA for the CDR3 is TGTGCCAGCAGCCGACTTGCGGGGGAGTTTTACGAGCAGTACGTC.

This clonotype was counted between two and nine times. The V gene is TRBV20-1, the J gene TRBJ2-3, with 12 bases fitting TRBD2. In germline, CDR1 is DFQATT, CDR2 SNEGSKA (reference sequence). This CDR3 region has 16 residues. Trimming at V came to 3 bases and at J to 0 bases, leaving 4 bases not matched to a gene. The CDR3 loop is CSASGLAGPSTDTQYF. Here the CDR3 DNA reads TGCAGTGCTAGCGGACTAGCGGGGCCTAGCACAGATACGCAGTATTTT.

Here the CDR3 DNA reads TGTGCCAGGGGACGGACAGGGGGATCCGGGGAGCTGTTTTTT. Its translation: CARGRTGGSGELFF. The V and J genes are TRBV2 and TRBJ2-2, with 10 bases aligning to TRBD1. The germline CDR1 and CDR2 sequences are SNHLY and FYNNEI. The J segment lost 6 bases and the V segment lost 9 bases, leaving 7 bases of the junction unmatched. This CDR3 region has 14 residues.

This clonotype has a handful of counts. The genes are TRBV20-1 and TRBJ1-2, with 8 bases fitting TRBD1. CDR1 is DFQATT and CDR2 is SNEGSKA in the germline V gene (reference sequence). This CDR3 has 13 residues. With V trimmed by 4 bases and J by 2 bases, 3 bases remained unmatched. CDR3 sequence (DNA): TGCAGTGCTATCGGACAGGGCAACTATGGCTACACCTTC. It is translated as CSAIGQGNYGYTF.

A few counts support this clonotype. The chain joins TRBV6-5 to TRBJ2-2, with a tentative D call TRBD1 (5 bases). In germline, CDR1 is MNHEY, CDR2 SVGAGI. V was trimmed by 0 bases and J by 7 bases, leaving 12 bases between them. The CDR3 extends over 15 amino acids. The CDR3 protein is CASSYSLGAHGELFF. For the CDR3, the DNA is TGTGCCAGCAGTTACTCGCTAGGGGCACACGGGGAGCTGTTTTTT.

This clonotype was detected once. The chain links TRBV6-2 or TRBV6-3 to TRBJ1-5; 7 bases are a match to TRBD1. Per the germline V gene, CDR1 is MNHEY and CDR2 is SVGEGT. The CDR3 spans 13 residues. The V segment lost 10 bases and the J segment 9 bases; nucleotides outside the gene matches: 12. CDR3 nucleotide sequence: TGTGCCACCCGACAGGGCTACGACCTGCCCCAGCATTTT. It codes for CATRQGYDLPQHF.

This rearrangement joins TRBV29-1 to TRBJ2-1; TRBD2 is a possible D gene (6 bases). From germline, CDR1 is SQVTM and CDR2 ANQGSEA. The CDR3 totals 14 residues. Trimming took 5 bases from V and 0 from J, leaving 11 bases between them. CDR3 sequence reads: CSVYRLVSYNEQFF. The CDR3 DNA is TGCAGCGTTTATCGACTAGTCTCCTACAATGAGCAGTTCTTC.

This chain uses TRBV20-1 with TRBJ2-2; TRBD2 is a possible D gene (6 bases). This CDR3 is 13 amino acids long. V lost 6 bases and J 4 bases, leaving 12 bases between the germline ends. CDR1 and CDR2 from the germline V gene are DFQATT and SNEGSKA (reference sequence). The CDR3, as DNA: TGCAGTGCCAGGACCGGGGGCACCGGGGAGCTGTTTTTT. This encodes CSARTGGTGELFF.

The sample holds a few counts of this clonotype. The genes are TRBV20-1 and TRBJ2-6; D is uncertain. The V end was cut by 1 base, the J end by 0 bases, with 10 bases between. The germline V gene encodes CDR1 DFQATT and CDR2 SNEGSKA (reference sequence). The CDR3 loop spans 16 amino acids. The CDR3 here is CSARVKSSSGANVLTF. The CDR3 nucleotides are TGCAGTGCTAGAGTGAAGTCGTCCTCTGGGGCCAACGTCCTGACTTTC.

This clonotype appeared a few times. The rearrangement joins TRBV28 to TRBJ2-7; 7 nucleotides align to TRBD1. The CDR3 is 14 amino acids. The germline V gene has CDR1 MDHEN and CDR2 SYDVKM. V was pared by 4 bases and J by 3 bases, with 6 bases of the junction left unmatched. The CDR3, as DNA: TGTGCCAGCAGTTGGGGGACAGACGACTACGAGCAGTACGTC. It yields the protein CASSWGTDDYEQYV.

The chain employs TRBV12-3 or TRBV12-4 and TRBJ1-5; 10 bases align to TRBD1. The V and J ends lost 3 bases and 6 bases, in that order; junction bases with no gene match: 2. This CDR3 contains 14 residues. The CDR3, as DNA: TGTGCCAGCAGTTTGGGGACAGGGGTTCAGCCCCAGCATTTT. Translation: CASSLGTGVQPQHF.